The present TCR beta chain was sequenced within a study of identical twins. Per germline, CDR1 KGHSH and CDR2 LQKENI. Between the trimmed V and J ends, which lost 1 base and 8 bases, there was a span of 14 bases. This CDR3 is 14 amino acids long. All donors were healthy, and all were Caucasian. Using its own MiXCR run on the 5' RACE reads, TCRdb lists one record per CDR3 protein. Here the sample spans just over 450,000 distinct CDR3 sequences, over 12% being singletons. These data also formed part of another study, on yellow fever vaccine responses in identical twins.

The material sequenced was CD4+ T cells sorted from blood. The TCR was taken from a young woman in good health. V usage is TRBV18 and J usage is TRBJ1-1; tentative D call: TRBD1 (6 bases). CDR3 amino acids: CASSPQPGAREAFF. The CDR3 DNA reads as TGTGCCAGCTCACCACAGCCGGGGGCCCGAGAAGCTTTCTTT.